This TCR beta chain was captured in a study of blood T cells in healthy people across ages. About the research overall: With template switching, about one barcoded beta molecule was captured per two T cells. Study-level findings and limits: There were more naive CD4+ cells and higher diversity in long-lived donors than in aged donors.

The donors, all healthy, were Caucasians living in Russia, aged about 6 to 90. This clonotype appeared a few times. What it binds is not known. Germline-derived CDR1 and CDR2 are SEHNR and FQNEAQ (reference sequence). J gave up 2 bases and V 5 bases, and 12 bases lay outside the gene matches. CDR3 length equals 17 residues. Primers used in a second PCR of about 7 to 11 cycles were a sample-barcoded 5' primer and a J-beta primer mix. Every cDNA molecule bore a tag from a template-switch adaptor containing 12 random nucleotides. One entry per CDR3 protein results from TCRdb running MiXCR on the 5' RACE reads. The repertoire holds over 1,500,000 distinct CDR3 sequences, with 49% as singletons.

The sample consisted of blood. This clonotype was obtained from a woman in her thirties or forties in good health. The chain has TRBV7-9 and TRBJ2-3; TRBD2 agrees at 8 bases. The CDR3 DNA follows: TGTGCCAGCAGCCCCGCCGGGATAGCGGGACTCACAGATACGCAGTATTTT. It translates to CASSPAGIAGLTDTQYF.